The next 20 T cell receptor beta chains were all read from a single sample in a study of T-cell memory formation after mild COVID-19. TCRdb used MiXCR to reprocess the 5' RACE reads, holding one entry per CDR3 protein. The sample contains 200,000 to 250,000 distinct CDR3 sequences, 8% to 10% of which appear only once. Source material: PBMCs or a T cell subset sorted from them (not recorded which). These receptors all stem from a young man who had mild COVID-19 (a few samples of this study predate the infection). Cell type and time point are not known.

The chain is built from TRBV7-9 and TRBJ2-7; D is perhaps TRBD2 (5 bases). Germline CDR1 and CDR2: SEHNR and FQNEAQ (reference sequence). Trimming shortened V by 5 bases and J by 3 bases, and 14 bases separated the two germline ends. CDR3 length equals 14 residues. This CDR3 is CASSPPQADYEQYF. CDR3 bases: TGTGCCAGCAGCCCGCCCCAAGCGGACTACGAGCAGTACTTC.

This clonotype was observed a handful of times. V gene TRBV29-1 combines with J gene TRBJ1-5; 9 nucleotides align to TRBD1. After removal of 4 bases from V and 4 bases from J, the junction contained 5 bases not matched to a gene. The CDR3 extends over 14 amino acids. Germline-derived CDR1 and CDR2 are SQVTM and ANQGSEA. In DNA, the CDR3 is TGCAGCGTTGGGGGACAGGGAAGTAATCAGCCCCAGCATTTT. Translated: CSVGGQGSNQPQHF.

The table lists this clonotype with a few counts. The CDR3 sequence: CATSRGGGNTGELFF. CDR3 nucleotide sequence: TGTGCCACCAGCAGAGGAGGGGGGAACACCGGGGAGCTGTTTTTT. V and J are TRBV15 and TRBJ2-2, with D possibly matching TRBD1 (6 bases). The V gene lost 1 base and the J gene lost 1 base, with 7 bases spanning the gap. Germline loops: CDR1 LNHNV, CDR2 YYDKDF (reference sequence). This CDR3 spans 15 amino acids.

The V call is TRBV3-1, the J call TRBJ2-1, with D uncertain. V was clipped by 5 bases and J by 5 bases, with 10 bases between them. The germline V gene has CDR1 LGHDT and CDR2 YNNKEL (reference sequence). CDR3 length: 13 residues. The CDR3 is CASSTLWDNEQFF. The CDR3 nucleotides are TGTGCCAGCAGCACACTCTGGGACAATGAGCAGTTCTTC.

There are a few counts of this clonotype. The V call is TRBV7-9, the J call TRBJ1-1; D remains ambiguous. This CDR3 has 13 residues. Trimming removed 1 base at V and 6 bases at J, with 9 bases between. The germline gives CDR1 SEHNR, CDR2 FQNEAQ (reference sequence). The CDR3 loop reads CASSLGASAEAFF. The CDR3 DNA is TGTGCCAGCAGCTTAGGGGCAAGTGCTGAAGCTTTCTTT.

The rearrangement links TRBV4-3 to TRBJ2-2, with TRBD1 identical over 11 bases. Losses at the gene ends were 4 bases for V and 8 bases for J; bases not matched to a gene: 6. The CDR3 runs 15 residues. Germline-derived CDR1 and CDR2 are LGHNA and YSLEER. The DNA for the CDR3 is TGCGCCAGCAGCCGGGACAGGGGGTTTATAGGGGAGCTGTTTTTT. It encodes CASSRDRGFIGELFF.

This clonotype appeared a few times. The V and J genes are TRBV7-9 and TRBJ1-1; TRBD1 matches 8 bases. Germline loops: CDR1 SEHNR, CDR2 FQNEAQ (reference sequence). CDR3 length equals 14 residues. J gave up 2 bases and V 5 bases, and 4 bases lay outside the gene matches. The CDR3 nucleotides are TGTGCCAGCAGCCACGGACAGGGAAACACTGAAGCTTTCTTT. This encodes CASSHGQGNTEAFF.

The gene calls are TRBV5-4 and TRBJ2-5; 13 nucleotides align to TRBD2. V lost 3 bases to trimming and J lost 7 bases; unmatched junction nucleotides: 9. This CDR3 has 16 amino acids. CDR1 and CDR2 from the germline V gene are SGHNT and YYREEE (reference sequence). The CDR3 DNA sequence: TGTGCCAGCAGCTCGCGGACTAGCGGGGGCCATATGACCCAGTACTTC. Translating gives CASSSRTSGGHMTQYF.

In its sample, this clonotype was seen a few times. The chain couples TRBV4-3 to TRBJ2-5, with 7 bases identical to TRBD2. The CDR3 covers 15 residues. Germline V lookup: CDR1 LGHNA, CDR2 YSLEER. Trimming removed 0 bases from V and 5 bases from J; junction bases left unmatched: 6. As DNA, the CDR3 is TGCGCCAGCAGCCAAGATCTCAGCGGGGAGGAGACCCAGTACTTC. Translated: CASSQDLSGEETQYF.

This clonotype appeared many times. This chain connects TRBV4-1 to TRBJ1-1, with no clear D. In germline, CDR1 is MGHRA, CDR2 YSYEKL. The V and J ends lost 2 bases and 5 bases respectively, with 12 bases between them. The CDR3 runs to 14 residues. CDR3 loop: CASSQQTLPTEAFF. The CDR3 nucleotides read TGCGCCAGCAGCCAACAAACCCTCCCGACTGAAGCTTTCTTT.

This chain uses TRBV20-1 with TRBJ2-3; TRBD1 might be the D (6 bases). With 7 bases removed from V and 6 bases from J, the gap between germline ends came to 11 bases. The CDR3 has 11 amino acids. Germline loops: CDR1 DFQATT, CDR2 SNEGSKA (reference sequence). CDR3 nucleotides: TGCAGTGGGGTGGGGGCGGATACGCAGTATTTT. As protein: CSGVGADTQYF.

This clonotype was found many times. The chain recombines TRBV4-2 with TRBJ1-2; D is unclear. The CDR3 runs to 11 residues. V was clipped by 1 base and J by 7 bases, with 4 bases between them. From germline, CDR1 is LGHNA and CDR2 YNFKEQ. The CDR3 is CASSQATGYTF. CDR3 nucleotide sequence: TGTGCCAGCAGCCAAGCCACTGGCTACACCTTC.

The gene calls are TRBV23-1 and TRBJ2-5, with D perhaps given as TRBD1 or TRBD2 (5 bases each). TRBV23-1 has ORF status, its function being uncertain. Trimming took 4 bases from V and 2 from J, leaving 17 bases between them. This CDR3 has 16 amino acids. CDR3 region: CASSPGTPPVQETQYF. Written as DNA, the CDR3 is TGCGCCAGCAGTCCCGGGACCCCGCCCGTACAAGAGACCCAGTACTTC.

This clonotype was observed a handful of times. The J gene is TRBJ1-2, the V gene TRBV5-1; TRBD1 aligns across 8 bases. V lost 0 bases to trimming and J lost 6 bases; unmatched junction nucleotides: 4. Germline V gene data show CDR1 as SGHRS and CDR2 as YFSETQ. The CDR3 is made up of 14 amino acids. This CDR3 reads CASSLDGQGHGYTF. CDR3 coding DNA: TGCGCCAGCAGCTTGGACGGACAGGGCCATGGCTACACCTTC.

The genes are TRBV7-9 and TRBJ2-2; 8 bases match TRBD2. Germline V gene lookup returns CDR1 SEHNR and CDR2 FQNEAQ (reference sequence). The J segment lost 4 bases and the V segment lost 3 bases, leaving 13 bases of the junction unmatched. The CDR3 contains 18 residues. The CDR3 loop is CASSFPFWVAGSTGELFF. The CDR3 DNA sequence: TGTGCCAGCAGCTTCCCTTTTTGGGTAGCGGGGTCCACCGGGGAGCTGTTTTTT.

This clonotype has a handful of counts. The chain couples TRBV28 to TRBJ2-1, with a weak D call TRBD2 (5 bases). The germline gives CDR1 MDHEN, CDR2 SYDVKM. Between the trimmed V and J ends, which lost 4 bases and 11 bases, there was a span of 15 bases. The CDR3 is made up of 13 amino acids. CDR3: CASSSIRTGKQFF. The CDR3 DNA sequence: TGTGCCAGCAGTTCCATCAGGACGGGGAAGCAGTTCTTC. Full variable domain (remainder filled in from reference TRBV28 and TRBJ2-1): DVKVTQSSRYLVKRTGEKVFLECVQDMDHENMFWYRQDPGLGLRLIYFSYDVKMKEKGDIPEGYSVSREKKERFSLILESASTNQTSMYLCASSSIRTGKQFFGPGTRLTVL.

V and J are TRBV29-1 and TRBJ2-7; 7 nucleotides line up with TRBD2. Germline CDR1 SQVTM, CDR2 ANQGSEA. Unmatched junction bases numbered 6, after V lost 7 bases and J lost 0 bases. This CDR3 comprises 13 residues. In nucleotides, the CDR3 is TGCAGCGGGTGGACGGGAGGCTCCTACGAGCAGTACTTC. As protein: CSGWTGGSYEQYF.

In this sample, this clonotype turned up a few times. This chain links TRBV20-1 with TRBJ1-1; 11 positions match TRBD1. This CDR3 is built from 16 residues. J lost 1 base, V lost 0 bases, and 4 bases had no gene match. CDR1 and CDR2 from the germline V gene are DFQATT and SNEGSKA (reference sequence). CDR3 DNA: TGCAGTGCTAGAGATCGGACAGGGGGCGGGAACACTGAAGCTTTCTTT. Translated: CSARDRTGGGNTEAFF.

This chain links TRBV2 with TRBJ1-1, with D unresolved. The germline gives CDR1 SNHLY, CDR2 FYNNEI. The CDR3 contains 14 residues. Trimming shortened V by 4 bases and J by 4 bases, and 13 bases separated the two germline ends. The CDR3 region has the DNA TGTGCCAGCAGTGTGGGCTCTCCGATCACTGAAGCTTTCTTT. Translating gives CASSVGSPITEAFF. Combining the CDR3 with reference TRBV2 and TRBJ1-1 gives the whole variable domain EPEVTQTPSHQVTQMGQEVILRCVPISNHLYFYWYRQILGQKVEFLVSFYNNEISEKSEIFDDQFSVERPDGSNFTLKIRSTKLEDSAMYFCASSVGSPITEAFFGQGTRLTVV.

This clonotype was seen a handful of times. The chain employs TRBV4-1 and TRBJ1-5; D is possibly TRBD1 (5 bases). Germline V lookup: CDR1 MGHRA, CDR2 YSYEKL. The CDR3 spans 15 residues. V lost 2 bases and J lost 3, with 11 bases in between. As DNA, the CDR3 is TGCGCCAGCAGCCAATCGGCAGGGAACAATCAGCCCCAGCATTTT. It specifies CASSQSAGNNQPQHF.